This record looks at one T cell receptor beta chain sequence and its context. The target antigen is unknown. The J segment lost 0 bases and the V segment lost 6 bases, leaving 7 bases of the junction unmatched. The germline CDR1 and CDR2 sequences are DFQATT and SNEGSKA (reference sequence). The CDR3 runs 15 residues. The sample comes from a study of T cell repertoires in cytomegalovirus infection. Study details: Public TCR beta signature analysis indicated the presence of both CMV infection and matching HLA type.

Study-wide points: CMV-specific HLA-C-restricted TCR beta clonotypes dominated the ex vivo response. Carriers of CMV and the relevant HLA type were discriminated by public TCR beta frequency.

Each CDR3 protein is one row after TCRdb ran MiXCR on the reads. This sample has approximately 500,000 distinct CDR3 sequences, with about 26% found just once. Source material: PBMCs. The chain recombines TRBV20-1 with TRBJ2-3; 9 nucleotides line up with TRBD2. This clonotype originated in a human donor in good health (CMV status not recorded). Some clones in this sample may be carry-over from other donors' samples. CDR3 in amino acids: CSARGLALSTDTQYF. CDR3 bases: TGCAGTGCCAGGGGACTAGCACTTAGCACAGATACGCAGTATTTT.